This T cell receptor beta chain was profiled in a study of T cell responses to AZD1222 COVID-19 vaccine. A remark on this clone: The target antigen is unknown.

The germline gives CDR1 SGHTA, CDR2 FQGTGA. Trimming shortened V by 5 bases and J by 2 bases, and 18 bases separated the two germline ends. The CDR3 totals 16 residues. Study-wide findings and caveats: Mapped onto spike, vaccine-associated CD4 TCRs spanned it and were dominant at 160-218 and 743-854.

Sequencing was performed with immunoSEQ multiplex PCR; in TCRdb, only in-frame clones are kept and a portion is missing. Of about 120,000 clones in the sample, about 90% are singletons; the top ten hold around 7.5%. Here the sequenced sample was peripheral blood, taken on day 0 of AZD1222 vaccination. This clonotype was obtained from an adult in good health. The chain joins TRBV7-3 to TRBJ2-5; tentatively, D is TRBD2 (5 bases). The CDR3 sequence is CASSAGQLSGQETQYF. CDR3 DNA: TGTGCCAGCAGCGCGGGTCAACTGAGCGGTCAAGAGACCCAGTACTTC. Variable domain in full (rest from reference TRBV7-3 and TRBJ2-5): GAGVSQTPSNKVTEKGKYVELRCDPISGHTALYWYRQSLGQGPEFLIYFQGTGAADDSGLPNDRFFAVRPEGSVSTLKIQRTERGDSAVYLCASSAGQLSGQETQYFGPGTRLLVL.